Sequencing of this TCR beta chain was carried out in a study of blood T cells in healthy people across ages. The study's findings and limits: The fall in TCR beta diversity per million T cells was roughly linear with age. Naive and antigen-experienced cells were not separated, limiting conclusive comparison.

Per germline, CDR1 SGHTA and CDR2 FQGNSA. Trimming took 3 bases from V and 2 from J, leaving 14 bases between them. The CDR3 has 16 amino acids. This clonotype was observed a few times. Its antigen is as yet unknown. Through a sample-barcoded 5' primer and a J-beta primer mix, a second PCR was run for roughly 7 to 12 cycles. With 12 random nucleotides, a template-switch adaptor tagged each individual cDNA molecule. TCRdb re-analysed the 5' RACE reads in MiXCR, keeping a single row per CDR3 protein. The sample has roughly 570,000 distinct CDR3 sequences, roughly 28% seen once. The V and J genes are TRBV7-2 and TRBJ2-4, with unresolved D. Source material: blood. This clonotype was obtained from a woman between 65 and 79 years old in good health. The DNA of the CDR3 is TGTGCCAGCAGCTTGTTCGGACCTCTAACCAAAAACATTCAGTACTTC. Translated, it gives CASSLFGPLTKNIQYF.